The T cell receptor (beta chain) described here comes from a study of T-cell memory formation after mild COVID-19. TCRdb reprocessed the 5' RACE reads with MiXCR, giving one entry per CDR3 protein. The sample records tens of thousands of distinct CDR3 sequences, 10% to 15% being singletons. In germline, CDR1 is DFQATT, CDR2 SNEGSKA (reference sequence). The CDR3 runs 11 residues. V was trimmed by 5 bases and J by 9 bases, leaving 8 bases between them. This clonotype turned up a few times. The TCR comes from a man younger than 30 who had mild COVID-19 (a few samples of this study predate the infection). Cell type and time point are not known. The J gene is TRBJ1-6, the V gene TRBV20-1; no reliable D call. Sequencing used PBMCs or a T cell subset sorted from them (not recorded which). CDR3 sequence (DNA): TGCAGTGCTGGCCACCCTTCACCCCTCCACTTT. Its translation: CSAGHPSPLHF.